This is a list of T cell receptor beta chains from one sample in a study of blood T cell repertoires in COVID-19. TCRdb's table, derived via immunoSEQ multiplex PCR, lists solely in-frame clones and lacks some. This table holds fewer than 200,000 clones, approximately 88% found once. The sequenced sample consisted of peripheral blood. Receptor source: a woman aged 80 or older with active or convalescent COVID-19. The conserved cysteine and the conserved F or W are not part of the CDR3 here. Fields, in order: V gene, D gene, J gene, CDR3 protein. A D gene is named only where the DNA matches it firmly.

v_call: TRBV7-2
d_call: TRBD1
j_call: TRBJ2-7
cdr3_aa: ASSLQHGTGGEQY

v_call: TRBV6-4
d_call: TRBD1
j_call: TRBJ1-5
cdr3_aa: ASSQPGTGTLYSNQPQH

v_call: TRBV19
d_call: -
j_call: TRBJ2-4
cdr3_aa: ASSTPGQTLMAKNIQY

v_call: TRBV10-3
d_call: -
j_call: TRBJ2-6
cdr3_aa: AISDGLSGANVLT

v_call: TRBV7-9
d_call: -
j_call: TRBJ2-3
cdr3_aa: ASSLARGWTDTQY

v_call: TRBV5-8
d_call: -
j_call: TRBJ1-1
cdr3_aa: ASVRVGTEAF

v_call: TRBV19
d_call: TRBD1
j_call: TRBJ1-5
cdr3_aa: ASRTPTGDQGNQPQH

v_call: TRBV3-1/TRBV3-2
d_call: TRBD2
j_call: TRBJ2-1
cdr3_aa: ASSRTSGYNEQF

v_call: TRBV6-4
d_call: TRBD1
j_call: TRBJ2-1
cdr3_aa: ASSDLWTGRRF

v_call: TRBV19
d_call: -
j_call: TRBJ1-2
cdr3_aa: ASSILQGGYGYT

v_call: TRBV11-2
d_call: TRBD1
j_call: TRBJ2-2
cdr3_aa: ASSSQGPGELF

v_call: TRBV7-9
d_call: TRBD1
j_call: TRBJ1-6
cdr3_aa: ASSLPGTGNSPLH

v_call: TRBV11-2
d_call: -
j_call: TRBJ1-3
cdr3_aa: ASSLTGAGNTIY

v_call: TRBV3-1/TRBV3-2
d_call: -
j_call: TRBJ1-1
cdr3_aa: ASSQDLRRGAF

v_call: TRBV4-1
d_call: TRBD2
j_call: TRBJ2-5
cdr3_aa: ASSFKTTGGGETQY

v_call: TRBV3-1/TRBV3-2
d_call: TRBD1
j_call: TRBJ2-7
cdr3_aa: ASSRDRGEQY

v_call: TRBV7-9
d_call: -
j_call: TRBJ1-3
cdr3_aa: ASSIERVSGNTIY

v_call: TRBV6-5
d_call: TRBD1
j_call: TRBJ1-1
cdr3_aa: ASSYSRGLGTEAF

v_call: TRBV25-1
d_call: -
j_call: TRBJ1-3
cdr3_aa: ASSEGTRINTIY

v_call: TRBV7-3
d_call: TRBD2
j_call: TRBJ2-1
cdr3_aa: ASSLRGTSAYLTGNEQF

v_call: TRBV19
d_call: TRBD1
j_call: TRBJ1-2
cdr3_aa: ASSRGQGNYGYT

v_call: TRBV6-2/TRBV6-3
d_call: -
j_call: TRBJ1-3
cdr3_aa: ASSYSGDGNTIY

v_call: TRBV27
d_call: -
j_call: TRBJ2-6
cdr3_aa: ASSLSGGGGANVLT

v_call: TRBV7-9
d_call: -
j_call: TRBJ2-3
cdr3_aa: ASSQWGGQSTDTQY

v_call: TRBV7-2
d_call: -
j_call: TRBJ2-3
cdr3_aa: ASSLDGSSTDTQY

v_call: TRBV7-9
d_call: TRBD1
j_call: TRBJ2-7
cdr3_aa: ASSSTGEQY

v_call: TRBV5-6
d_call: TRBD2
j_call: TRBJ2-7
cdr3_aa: ASAPRGVYEQY

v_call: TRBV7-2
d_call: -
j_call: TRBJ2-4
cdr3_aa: ASSLGQGSIQY

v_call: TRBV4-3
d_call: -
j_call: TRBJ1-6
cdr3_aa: ASSQVTGNSPLH

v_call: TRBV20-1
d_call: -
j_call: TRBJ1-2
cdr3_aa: SAFYPGGYT

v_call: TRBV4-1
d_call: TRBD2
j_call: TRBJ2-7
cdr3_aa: ASSLGLAGTYEQY

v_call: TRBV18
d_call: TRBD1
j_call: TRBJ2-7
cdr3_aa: ASSPPGQDGEYEQY

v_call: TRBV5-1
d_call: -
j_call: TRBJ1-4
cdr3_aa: ASSSSTGPPNEKLF

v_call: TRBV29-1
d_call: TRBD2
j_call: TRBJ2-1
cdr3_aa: SVLSGGADNEQF

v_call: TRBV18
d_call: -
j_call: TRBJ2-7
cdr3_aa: ASSPSRGPYEQY

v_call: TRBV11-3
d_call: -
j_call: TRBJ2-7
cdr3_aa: ASSPSSYEQY

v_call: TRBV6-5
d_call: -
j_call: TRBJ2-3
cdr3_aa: ASSWGRGGTDTQY

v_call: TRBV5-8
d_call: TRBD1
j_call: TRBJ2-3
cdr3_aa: ASSPGQGPTDTQY

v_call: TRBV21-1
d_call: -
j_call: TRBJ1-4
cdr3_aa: ASSGPTGVRANEKLF

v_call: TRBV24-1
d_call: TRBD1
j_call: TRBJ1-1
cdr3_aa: ATITRDRGPWHPRYTEAF

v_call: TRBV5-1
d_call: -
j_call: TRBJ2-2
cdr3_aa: ASSFRGQNTGELF

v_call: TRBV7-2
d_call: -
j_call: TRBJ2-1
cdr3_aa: ASSPRQGIHEQF

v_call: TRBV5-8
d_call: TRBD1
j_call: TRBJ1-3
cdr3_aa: ASSEGTVSSGNTIY

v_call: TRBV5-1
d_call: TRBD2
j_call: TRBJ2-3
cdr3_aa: ASSLAGLAGGDTQY

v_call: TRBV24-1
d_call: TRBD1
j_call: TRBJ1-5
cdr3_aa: ATSGMDRGLRQPQH

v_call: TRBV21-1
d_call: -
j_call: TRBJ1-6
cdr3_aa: ASAFFRGCSLH

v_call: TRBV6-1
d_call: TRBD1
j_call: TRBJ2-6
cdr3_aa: ASSEDRGTGRSGANVLT

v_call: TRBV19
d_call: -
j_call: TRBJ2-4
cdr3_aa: ASSIDWQKNIQY

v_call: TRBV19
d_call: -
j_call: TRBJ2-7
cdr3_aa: ASSITVSLYEQY

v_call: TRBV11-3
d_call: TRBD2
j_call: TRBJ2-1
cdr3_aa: ASSFLSGAVDNEQF

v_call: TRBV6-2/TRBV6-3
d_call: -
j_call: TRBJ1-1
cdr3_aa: ASSWNRVTEAF

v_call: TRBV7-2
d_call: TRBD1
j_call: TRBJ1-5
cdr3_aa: ASSLGQGEQPQH

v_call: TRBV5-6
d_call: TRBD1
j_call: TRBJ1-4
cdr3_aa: ASSPGTDATNEKLF